The rows below give T cell receptor beta chains drawn from one sample of a study of blood T cell repertoires in COVID-19. Profiling relied on immunoSEQ multiplex PCR, and the TCRdb table lists in-frame clones only, not all of them. This sample yields 100,000 to 150,000 clones, of which roughly 80% are seen a single time; roughly 15% belongs to the top ten. Sequencing was performed on peripheral blood. The source of these receptors is a woman between 45 and 60 years old with acute or convalescent COVID-19. Both conserved end residues are part of each CDR3. The D gene is left open where the match is weak. A clone size is listed for some rows: how often the clone was seen (once, few, many), or a class if it is expanded.

clone_size	d_call	v_call	j_call	cdr3_nt	cdr3_aa
NA	NA	TRBV6-5	TRBJ1-4	TGTGCCAGCTTAAGGGGGAATGAAAAACTGTTTTTT	CASLRGNEKLFF
NA	NA	TRBV28	TRBJ2-7	TGTGCCAGCAGTTCTCCCCGGACAGCAACCTACGAGCAGTACTTC	CASSSPRTATYEQYF
NA	NA	TRBV7-8	TRBJ1-1	TGTGCCAGCAGCTTAGTAGTCCCCATTCCCGGGACATATAACACTGAAGCTTTCTTT	CASSLVVPIPGTYNTEAFF
NA	NA	TRBV27	TRBJ1-2	TGTGCCAGCAGTTCAGGAGGGAACTATGGCTACACCTTC	CASSSGGNYGYTF
few	NA	TRBV10-1	TRBJ1-1	TGCGCCAGCAGTCCCGGGAGGGGCGCCTTGGATTTTGCTTTCTTT	CASSPGRGALDFAFF
once	NA	TRBV5-1	TRBJ1-2	TGCGCCAGCAGCTTGGAGGTGGGGACAAACTATGGCTACACCTTC	CASSLEVGTNYGYTF
few	TRBD1	TRBV27	TRBJ2-1	TGTGCCAGCAGCTGGGACAGGGACTACAATGAGCAGTTCTTC	CASSWDRDYNEQFF
NA	TRBD1	TRBV30	TRBJ2-7	TGTGCCTGGACGAGGGACAGTTACGAGCAGTACTTC	CAWTRDSYEQYF
NA	NA	TRBV5-6	TRBJ2-7	TGTGCCAGCAGCACGGACTTCTCCGAGCAGTACTTC	CASSTDFSEQYF
NA	NA	TRBV5-4	TRBJ1-2	TGTGCCAGCAGCCTAGACGAGATCTATGGCTACACCTTC	CASSLDEIYGYTF
NA	NA	TRBV5-1	TRBJ2-2	TGCGCCAGCAGCTTGGGACAGACGAACACCGGGGAGCTGTTTTTT	CASSLGQTNTGELFF